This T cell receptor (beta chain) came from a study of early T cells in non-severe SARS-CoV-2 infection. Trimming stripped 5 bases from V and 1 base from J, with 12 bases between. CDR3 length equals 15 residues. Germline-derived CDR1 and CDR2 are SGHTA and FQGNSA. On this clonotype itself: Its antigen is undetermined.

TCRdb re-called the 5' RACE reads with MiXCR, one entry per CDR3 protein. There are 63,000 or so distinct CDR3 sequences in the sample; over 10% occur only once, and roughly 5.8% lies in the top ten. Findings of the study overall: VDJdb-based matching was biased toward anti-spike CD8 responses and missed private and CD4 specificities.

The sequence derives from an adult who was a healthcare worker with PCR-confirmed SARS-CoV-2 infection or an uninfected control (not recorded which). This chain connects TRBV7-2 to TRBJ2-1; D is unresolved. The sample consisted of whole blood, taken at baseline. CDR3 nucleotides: TGTGCCAGCAGCCCCTATGGCGGATCCTACAATGAGCAGTTCTTC. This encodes CASSPYGGSYNEQFF.